These T cell receptor beta chains were read from a single sample in a study of patients and donors after allogeneic stem cell transplantation. Using its own MiXCR run on the RT-PCR reads, TCRdb lists one record per CDR3 protein. The sample holds about a million distinct CDR3 sequences; more than 15% are singletons and the top ten take 5% to 7.5%. The sequenced sample consisted of blood, either unsorted or a sorted T cell fraction (not recorded which). The origin of the receptors is a human donor who was either an allogeneic HSCT recipient or a stem cell or donor lymphocyte infusion donor (not recorded which). It is not recorded whose cells these are; they may come from a transplant donor. The CDR3 runs from the conserved cysteine through the conserved F or W. The D gene is left open where the match is weak. Clone sizes are given selectively: once, few, many, or a class where the clone is expanded.

d_call	v_call	clone_size	j_call	cdr3_nt	cdr3_aa
-	TRBV7-3	-	TRBJ1-2	TGTGCCAGCAGCCATATGCCGGGCTACACCTTC	CASSHMPGYTF
TRBD1	TRBV11-2	once	TRBJ1-1	TGTGCCAGCAGCTCCCTGGACAGGGCGGCTGAAGCTTTCTTT	CASSSLDRAAEAFF
TRBD2	TRBV27	-	TRBJ2-1	TGTGCCGCAAAAGCCGGGACTAGCGGGAGTAGAGGGGAGCAGTTCTTC	CAAKAGTSGSRGEQFF
-	TRBV9	-	TRBJ2-3	TGTGCCAGCAGCGTAGGGGTGGCGGAGGGAGATACGCAGTATTTT	CASSVGVAEGDTQYF
TRBD1	TRBV13	-	TRBJ2-7	TGTGCCAGCAGCAGGGACAGGATTAGCTACGAGCAGTACTTC	CASSRDRISYEQYF
-	TRBV9	few	TRBJ2-2	TGTGCCAGCACTTTACGGGAAGTATCCGCCACCGGGGAGCTGTTTTTT	CASTLREVSATGELFF
-	TRBV4-2	few	TRBJ1-2	TGTGCCAGCAGCCATGCCGGGGACTACTATGGCTACACCTTC	CASSHAGDYYGYTF
TRBD2	TRBV20-1	-	TRBJ2-7	TGCAGTGCGGGACTAGCGGGAGGGGGTCCATACGAGCAGTACTTC	CSAGLAGGGPYEQYF
TRBD2	TRBV29-1	few	TRBJ2-5	TGCAGCGGTCGACCCGGGACTAGCGGGGGCCACGATTACTTC	CSGRPGTSGGHDYF
TRBD2	TRBV20-1	many	TRBJ2-5	TGCAGTGCTGGACTAGCGGACCAAGAGACCCAGTACTTC	CSAGLADQETQYF
TRBD1	TRBV4-2	-	TRBJ1-1	TGTGCCAGCAGCCAGGACGCGGACAGGAGGAACACTGAAGCTTTCTTT	CASSQDADRRNTEAFF
TRBD2	TRBV6-6	few	TRBJ2-7	TGTGCCAGCCAAGCGGGGGGGACTTACGAGCAGTACTTC	CASQAGGTYEQYF